These 27 T cell receptor beta chains came from one sample sequenced in a study of CD8+ T cells in alopecia areata. Treatment described: oral pan-JAK inhibitor, 5-10 mg twice daily. Extracted from the samples, RNA was reverse transcribed into cDNA to serve as the sequencing template. This table comes from immunoSEQ multiplex PCR, and its TCRdb copy is limited to in-frame clones, with some not included. The repertoire has 150,000 to 200,000 clones, 58% of them found once; the top ten carry 16%. Sequences were derived from CD4+ T cells sorted from blood, sampled at approximately week 55, from a patient treated with tofacitinib. These receptors were obtained from a human donor with alopecia areata.

This clone was picked up a small number of times. The rearrangement joins TRBV19 to TRBJ2-7, with D tentatively TRBD2 (5 bases). The V gene lost 10 bases and the J gene lost 5 bases, with 15 bases spanning the gap. This CDR3 spans 12 amino acids. Germline V gene data show CDR1 as LNHDA and CDR2 as SQIVND (reference sequence). The CDR3, as DNA: TGTGCCACCGAGGGTACTCCAAACGAGCAGTACTTC. This gives the protein CATEGTPNEQYF.

This clone has just a few counts. The V call is TRBV6-1, the J call TRBJ2-7, with TRBD1 identical over 7 bases. The CDR3 consists of 13 residues. The germline V gene encodes CDR1 MNHNS and CDR2 SASEGT. J lost 1 base, V lost 11 bases, and 8 bases had no gene match. The chain's CDR3 is CAAGRQGSYEQYF. The DNA for the CDR3 is TGTGCCGCAGGCCGACAGGGTTCCTACGAGCAGTACTTC.

The chain uses TRBV9 and TRBJ1-2; 9 bases line up with TRBD1. The CDR3 has 15 residues. The germline V gene encodes CDR1 SGDLS and CDR2 YYNGEE. V was clipped by 2 bases and J by 2 bases; unmatched bases: 4. CDR3 DNA sequence: TGTGCCAGCAGCGTCCCGACAGGGGGAAACTATGGCTACACCTTC. It encodes CASSVPTGGNYGYTF.

This chain connects TRBV4-2 to TRBJ1-2, with D perhaps matching TRBD1 (6 bases). Germline V lookup: CDR1 LGHNA, CDR2 YNFKEQ. CDR3 length: 16 residues. V lost 1 base, J lost 4 bases, and 16 bases lay in between. The chain's CDR3 is CASSQGYGGGIYGYTF. CDR3 coding DNA: TGTGCCAGCAGCCAAGGTTACGGGGGCGGGATCTATGGCTACACCTTC.

The chain employs TRBV7-8 and TRBJ1-2, with D possibly being TRBD1 (6 bases). Germline assignment: CDR1 SGHVS and CDR2 FQNEAQ. The V gene lost 1 base and the J gene lost 7 bases, with 10 bases spanning the gap. The CDR3 covers 13 residues. In nucleotides, the CDR3 is TGTGCCAGCAGCTTAGGGGGGCGGCGTGGCTACACCTTC. It specifies CASSLGGRRGYTF.

The rearrangement joins TRBV29-1 to TRBJ2-7, with 9 bases fitting TRBD1. V gave up 7 bases and J gave up 7 bases; unmatched junction bases: 14. The length of the CDR3 is 14 residues. Germline V gene data show CDR1 as SQVTM and CDR2 as ANQGSEA. The DNA for the CDR3 is TGCAGCGCGACGAGGGACAGGGTCGACGAGGAGCAGTACTTC. Encoded protein: CSATRDRVDEEQYF.

A few counts support this clone. This sequence joins TRBV11-3 and TRBJ2-2; tentatively, D is TRBD2 (6 bases). Deletions cut 1 base from V and 1 base from J, with 13 bases between. The CDR3 is 17 residues long. Germline V lookup: CDR1 SGHNT, CDR2 YENEEA. CDR3 nucleotide sequence: TGTGCCAGCAGCTTAGGCCCCCGCGGGGTGAACACCGGGGAGCTGTTTTTT. It is translated as CASSLGPRGVNTGELFF.

The chain joins TRBV9 to TRBJ2-5; 14 bases fit TRBD2. This CDR3 has 16 amino acids. CDR1 SGDLS and CDR2 YYNGEE come from the germline V gene. The V gene end was trimmed by 4 bases and the J gene end by 2 bases; junction bases not matched to a gene: 4. The CDR3 nucleotides read TGTGCCAGCAGCCTCCGGACTAGCGGGGGGCAAGAGACCCAGTACTTC. Protein: CASSLRTSGGQETQYF.

This clone has just one count. The rearrangement joins TRBV29-1 to TRBJ1-2; unclear D gene. V lost 3 bases, J lost 2 bases, and 7 bases lay in between. Per the germline V gene, CDR1 is SQVTM and CDR2 is ANQGSEA. The CDR3 sequence is 12 residues long. CDR3 amino acids: CSVEGINYGYTF. Written as DNA, the CDR3 is TGCAGCGTTGAGGGGATAAACTATGGCTACACCTTC.

V and J are TRBV6-5 and TRBJ2-3, with a possible D match to TRBD2 (5 bases). Germline-derived CDR1 and CDR2 are MNHEY and SVGAGI. Between the trimmed V and J ends, which lost 7 bases and 0 bases, there was a span of 14 bases. This CDR3 has 15 amino acids. CDR3 region: CASNLVGDSTDTQYF. The DNA for the CDR3 is TGTGCCAGCAATCTCGTCGGGGATAGCACAGATACGCAGTATTTT.

This chain uses TRBV5-1 with TRBJ1-2, with 10 bases lining up with TRBD1. V trimming: 4 bases; J trimming: 7 bases; junction bases outside the gene matches: 7. The CDR3 is made up of 14 amino acids. Germline V gives CDR1 SGHRS, CDR2 YFSETQ. The CDR3 DNA is TGCGCCAGCAGCATCGGACAGGGGGATAGTGGCTACACCTTC. This codes for CASSIGQGDSGYTF.

This chain connects TRBV29-1 to TRBJ1-1, with D possibly matching TRBD1 (5 bases). V shed 7 bases and J shed 1 base, with 10 bases lying between them. In germline, CDR1 is SQVTM, CDR2 ANQGSEA. The CDR3 extends over 12 amino acids. CDR3 sequence (DNA): TGCAGCGGTGGGACCGGGAACACTGAAGCTTTCTTT. It is translated as CSGGTGNTEAFF.

This clone was seen once. This chain links TRBV5-1 with TRBJ1-1, with a tentative D call TRBD1 (5 bases). CDR1 is SGHRS, CDR2 YFSETQ, per germline. The CDR3 consists of 15 residues. Between the trimmed V and J ends, which lost 0 bases and 3 bases, there was a span of 12 bases. For the CDR3, the DNA is TGCGCCAGCAGCTTGGCGGCAGGGTCGGACACTGAAGCTTTCTTT. It specifies CASSLAAGSDTEAFF.

The gene calls are TRBV9 and TRBJ2-2, with no clear D. Trimming left V 3 bases short and J 3 bases short, with 12 bases between. The CDR3 is 15 residues long. CDR1 and CDR2 (germline): SGDLS, YYNGEE. As DNA, the CDR3 is TGTGCCAGCAGCGCGACGGGCACCTACACCGGGGAGCTGTTTTTT. It codes for CASSATGTYTGELFF.

The chain employs TRBV30 and TRBJ1-5; D gene unclear. Germline assignment: CDR1 GTSNPN and CDR2 SVGIG (reference sequence). Trimming left V 4 bases short and J 3 bases short, with 13 bases between. The CDR3 runs 14 residues. The CDR3 reads CAWNSASPNQPQHF. DNA of the CDR3: TGTGCCTGGAATAGCGCCAGCCCCAATCAGCCCCAGCATTTT. Together with reference TRBV30 and TRBJ1-5, the CDR3 gives the full variable domain: SQTIHQWPATLVQPVGSPLSLECTVEGTSNPNLYWYRQAAGRGLQLLFYSVGIGQISSEVPQNLSASRPQDRQFILSSKKLLLSDSGFYLCAWNSASPNQPQHFGDGTRLSIL.

The chain couples TRBV29-1 to TRBJ2-7; 7 nucleotides line up with TRBD1. Germline assignment: CDR1 SQVTM and CDR2 ANQGSEA. The V and J ends lost 7 bases and 4 bases, in that order; junction bases with no gene match: 10. The CDR3 runs to 13 residues. CDR3 sequence reads: CSGIDRVSYEQYF. The CDR3 DNA reads as TGCAGCGGTATCGACAGGGTATCGTACGAGCAGTACTTC.

This clone was seen a few times. V gene TRBV7-2 combines with J gene TRBJ2-5; 7 nucleotides agree with TRBD1. Per the germline V gene, CDR1 is SGHTA and CDR2 is FQGNSA. With V trimmed by 1 base and J by 5 bases, 7 bases remained unmatched. The length of the CDR3 is 15 residues. The DNA of the CDR3 is TGTGCCAGCAGCTTAGTTTCACAGGGGTCGGAGACCCAGTACTTC. Amino acid sequence: CASSLVSQGSETQYF.

The sample holds a few counts of this clone. This sequence joins TRBV9 and TRBJ2-7; tentatively, D is TRBD1 or TRBD2 (5 bases each). Germline V gives CDR1 SGDLS, CDR2 YYNGEE. The CDR3 has 16 amino acids. The ends were cut back, 4 bases at V and 0 bases at J, with 17 bases in the middle. CDR3 nucleotides: TGTGCCAGCAGCTCGGCTACAGGAGGAAGCTCCTACGAGCAGTACTTC. Amino acids: CASSSATGGSSYEQYF.

The V and J genes are TRBV7-3 and TRBJ2-6; 8 nucleotides align to TRBD1. Per the germline V gene, CDR1 is SGHTA and CDR2 is FQGTGA. CDR3 size: 15 residues. V trimming: 5 bases; J trimming: 2 bases; junction bases outside the gene matches: 2. CDR3 sequence (DNA): TGTGCCAGCAGCAAACAGGGGGCTGGGGCCAACGTCCTGACTTTC. It encodes CASSKQGAGANVLTF.

The chain has TRBV9 and TRBJ1-2; D is undetermined. Trimming removed 0 bases at V and 3 bases at J, with 12 bases between. In germline, CDR1 is SGDLS, CDR2 YYNGEE. CDR3 length equals 15 residues. DNA for the CDR3: TGTGCCAGCAGCGTAGCTCCTAGCGGGGACTATGGCTACACCTTC. Translation: CASSVAPSGDYGYTF.

J is TRBJ2-7 and V is TRBV4-1; D is undetermined. Per the germline V gene, CDR1 is MGHRA and CDR2 is YSYEKL. Trimming stripped 0 bases from V and 4 bases from J, with 7 bases between. There are 13 residues in the CDR3. CDR3 amino acids: CASSQDEVYEQYF. The DNA for the CDR3 is TGCGCCAGCAGCCAAGACGAAGTATACGAGCAGTACTTC.

This clone was seen a few times. This chain joins TRBV29-1 and TRBJ2-7, with D possibly being TRBD1 or TRBD2 (6 bases each). Looked up from germline, CDR1 is SQVTM and CDR2 is ANQGSEA. Deletions cut 2 bases from V and 0 bases from J, with 14 bases between. The CDR3 spans 15 residues. This CDR3 reads CSVELGGVSSYEQYF. The CDR3 DNA reads TGCAGCGTTGAATTGGGGGGCGTTAGCTCCTACGAGCAGTACTTC.

V usage is TRBV6-5 and J usage is TRBJ1-4; 8 positions agree with TRBD1. CDR1 is MNHEY and CDR2 is SVGAGI in the germline V gene. V was clipped by 4 bases and J by 6 bases; unmatched bases: 4. The CDR3 is made up of 14 amino acids. The CDR3: CASSSWTGYEKLFF. In nucleotides, the CDR3 is TGTGCCAGCAGTTCGTGGACAGGGTATGAAAAACTGTTTTTT.

The chain has TRBV4-1 and TRBJ1-1; 7 bases align to TRBD1. Losses at the gene ends were 0 bases for V and 5 bases for J; bases not matched to a gene: 15. CDR1 MGHRA and CDR2 YSYEKL come from the germline V gene. CDR3 length: 18 residues. CDR3 bases: TGCGCCAGCAGCCAAGACTTCCACCTCCGGGACAGAGGGACTGAAGCTTTCTTT. Its translation: CASSQDFHLRDRGTEAFF.

This clone was seen a handful of times. This chain links TRBV30 with TRBJ1-5; D ambiguous. V lost 2 bases, J lost 9 bases, and 14 bases lay in between. Germline CDR1 and CDR2: GTSNPN and SVGIG (reference sequence). The CDR3 is made up of 13 amino acids. The CDR3 DNA reads as TGTGCCTGGAGTACTAACAGCCGGGTGCCCCAGCATTTT. It is translated as CAWSTNSRVPQHF.

This clone showed up just a few times. The V call is TRBV6-6, the J call TRBJ1-1; no firm D call. The V end was cut by 6 bases, the J end by 0 bases, with 11 bases between. CDR3 length: 14 amino acids. The germline V gene encodes CDR1 MNHNY and CDR2 SVGAGI (reference sequence). The CDR3 region has the DNA TGTGCCAGCAGCATCGTTCTGATGAACACTGAAGCTTTCTTT. This translates into CASSIVLMNTEAFF.

This clone was observed a few times. A read error may produce the germline difference seen at one junction end. The chain employs TRBV29-1 and TRBJ2-1; 9 bases map to TRBD2. The CDR3 length is 14 residues. Germline V gene data show CDR1 as SQVTM and CDR2 as ANQGSEA. CDR3 region: CSVEGTSSLNEQFF. The CDR3 DNA reads as TGCAGCGTCGAAGGGACTAGCTCGCTGAATGAGCAGTTCTTC.